Each of the 10 T cell receptor beta chains below was sequenced from the same sample in a study of blood T cell repertoires in COVID-19. Generated by immunoSEQ multiplex PCR, the TCRdb table keeps only in-frame clones and is missing some. This repertoire shows approximately 220,000 clones, roughly 85% found once; its top ten account for roughly 2.6%. Sequencing input: peripheral blood. The receptors shown here come from a man in his forties or fifties who had recovered from COVID-19.

The V and J genes are TRBV5-1 and TRBJ2-3; 7 positions agree with TRBD2. There are 14 residues in the CDR3. The germline V gene encodes CDR1 SGHRS and CDR2 YFSETQ. V was pared by 2 bases and J by 4 bases, with 4 bases of the junction left unmatched. The CDR3 protein is CASSFAGEADTQYF. The CDR3 coding sequence is TGCGCCAGCAGCTTCGCGGGAGAGGCAGATACGCAGTATTTT.

The chain joins TRBV29-1 to TRBJ1-4; TRBD1 aligns across 8 bases. Germline V CDR1 and CDR2: SQVTM, ANQGSEA. The V segment lost 6 bases and the J segment 4 bases; nucleotides outside the gene matches: 4. The CDR3 spans 13 residues. CDR3 region: CSVRTGLNEKLFF. CDR3 bases: TGCAGCGTACGGACAGGGCTTAATGAAAAACTGTTTTTT.

This chain links TRBV10-1 with TRBJ2-7; 9 bases line up with TRBD2. Germline values: CDR1 WNHNN, CDR2 SYGVQD (reference sequence). The CDR3 consists of 14 residues. The trim removed 3 bases at V and 6 bases at J, leaving 6 bases unmatched. In DNA, the CDR3 is TGCGCCAGCAGTGATCTAGCGGGACGTGGCGAGCAGTACTTC. Encoded protein: CASSDLAGRGEQYF.

This clone appeared a single time. One end of the junction varies from germline; a read error may be responsible. Other nucleotide sequences from this sample produce the same CDR3. The V call is TRBV18, the J call TRBJ2-5; 9 bases agree with TRBD2. Germline loops: CDR1 KGHSH, CDR2 LQKENI. The CDR3 length is 16 residues. The CDR3 DNA reads TGTGCCAGCTCACCACTAGCGGGAGCAGGCCAAGAAACCCAGTACTTC. Translating gives CASSPLAGAGQETQYF.

The J gene is TRBJ2-7, the V gene TRBV6-1; 10 positions agree with TRBD2. V dropped 5 bases and J dropped 3; count of bases not matched to a gene: 4. The CDR3 contains 14 residues. The germline gives CDR1 MNHNS, CDR2 SASEGT. CDR3 sequence reads: CASSYSSGSYEQYF. In nucleotides, the CDR3 is TGTGCCAGCAGTTATTCTAGCGGGAGCTACGAGCAGTACTTC.

Only one count was recorded for this clone. The chain couples TRBV20-1 to TRBJ2-7; maybe TRBD1 (6 bases). Germline V gene lookup returns CDR1 DFQATT and CDR2 SNEGSKA (reference sequence). With 3 bases removed from V and 6 bases from J, the gap between germline ends came to 12 bases. This CDR3 comprises 12 residues. CDR3 sequence reads: CSASPDRSEQYF. CDR3 DNA sequence: TGCAGTGCTAGTCCCGACAGGAGCGAGCAGTACTTC.

The sample holds one count of this clone. The chain recombines TRBV12-5 with TRBJ2-1, with 8 bases lining up with TRBD2. CDR1 and CDR2 (germline): LGHNT, FRNRAP. With V trimmed by 4 bases and J by 4 bases, 9 bases remained unmatched. The CDR3 contains 16 residues. Written as DNA, the CDR3 is TGTGCTAGTGGTTCCGGTACCACTAGCGGATACAATGAGCAGTTCTTC. Amino acids: CASGSGTTSGYNEQFF. The whole variable domain, remainder taken from reference TRBV12-5 and TRBJ2-1, is DARVTQTPRHKVTEMGQEVTMRCQPILGHNTVFWYRQTMMQGLELLAYFRNRAPLDDSGMPKDRFSAEMPDATLATLKIQPSEPRDSAVYFCASGSGTTSGYNEQFFGPGTRLTVL.

The chain is built from TRBV7-9 and TRBJ2-7; D possibly corresponds to TRBD1 (6 bases). The V end was cut by 5 bases, the J end by 6 bases, with 17 bases between. This CDR3 has 14 amino acids. Germline values: CDR1 SEHNR, CDR2 FQNEAQ (reference sequence). Here the CDR3 DNA reads TGTGCCAGCAGCGATCAGGGGTATTTGGGCGAGCAGTACTTC. Residues: CASSDQGYLGEQYF.

The genes are TRBV5-1 and TRBJ1-1, with TRBD1 as a possible D gene (6 bases). The V gene lost 2 bases and the J gene lost 8 bases, with 13 bases spanning the gap. The germline gives CDR1 SGHRS, CDR2 YFSETQ. The CDR3 consists of 13 residues. This chain's CDR3 is CASSLQGWGEAFF. The DNA for the CDR3 is TGCGCCAGCAGCTTACAGGGTTGGGGCGAAGCTTTCTTT. Together with reference TRBV5-1 and TRBJ1-1, the CDR3 gives the full variable domain: KAGVTQTPRYLIKTRGQQVTLSCSPISGHRSVSWYQQTPGQGLQFLFEYFSETQRNKGNFPGRFSGRQFSNSRSEMNVSTLELGDSALYLCASSLQGWGEAFFGQGTRLTVV.

The J gene is TRBJ2-7, the V gene TRBV14; 10 bases fit TRBD1. Germline V lookup: CDR1 SGHDN, CDR2 FVKESK. The CDR3 has 17 residues. V trimming: 1 base; J trimming: 3 bases; junction bases outside the gene matches: 9. This CDR3 is CASSQVPGQGPFYEQYF. CDR3 nucleotide sequence: TGTGCCAGCAGCCAAGTTCCGGGACAGGGGCCCTTCTACGAGCAGTACTTC.